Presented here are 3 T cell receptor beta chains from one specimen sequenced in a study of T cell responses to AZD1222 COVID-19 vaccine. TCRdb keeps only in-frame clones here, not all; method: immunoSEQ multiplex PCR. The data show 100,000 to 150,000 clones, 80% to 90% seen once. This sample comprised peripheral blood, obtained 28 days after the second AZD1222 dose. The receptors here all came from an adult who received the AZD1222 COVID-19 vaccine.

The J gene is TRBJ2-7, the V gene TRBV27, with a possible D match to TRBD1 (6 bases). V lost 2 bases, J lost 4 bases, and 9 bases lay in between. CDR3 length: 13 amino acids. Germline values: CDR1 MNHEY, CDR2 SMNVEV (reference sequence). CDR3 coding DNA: TGTGCCAGCAGTTTAGTACAGGGATACGAGCAGTACTTC. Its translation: CASSLVQGYEQYF.

The CDR3 DNA reads as TGTGCCAGCAGTTTAGCGGTAGGAGGTACCTACGAGCAGTACTTC. Residues: CASSLAVGGTYEQYF. The chain has TRBV27 and TRBJ2-7, with D possibly being TRBD2 (5 bases). Trimming took off 2 bases at V and 2 bases at J, with 13 bases between the two ends. The germline CDR1 and CDR2 sequences are MNHEY and SMNVEV (reference sequence). The CDR3 is 15 residues long.

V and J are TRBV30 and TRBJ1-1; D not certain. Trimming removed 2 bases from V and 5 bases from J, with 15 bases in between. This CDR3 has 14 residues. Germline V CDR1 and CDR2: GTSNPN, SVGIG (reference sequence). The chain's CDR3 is CAWSRTVSGTEAFF. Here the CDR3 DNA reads TGTGCCTGGAGTAGAACAGTGAGTGGGACTGAAGCTTTCTTT.